The rows below give T cell receptor beta chains drawn from one sample of a study of glioma-infiltrating T cells. Via MiXCR, TCRdb re-called the multiplex PCR reads, giving one row per CDR3 protein. The sample includes over 100,000 distinct CDR3 sequences, less than 30% seen only once; the top ten take about a third. The material sequenced was glioma tissue, nonneoplastic brain tissue, or PBMCs (not recorded which). All receptors come from a human donor with low-grade glioma or glioblastoma, undergoing nonglioma brain surgery, or in good health (not recorded which). Each CDR3 is given with its conserved first and last residue. The D gene is left open where the match is weak. Not every row has a clone size; where given, it reads once, few, many or a size class.

abundance,v_gene,j_gene,d_gene,CDR3aa,CDR3nt
many,TRBV20-1,TRBJ2-7,TRBD2,CSARDRVAGGNYEQYF,TGCAGTGCTAGAGATCGTGTAGCGGGGGGGAACTACGAGCAGTACTTC
once,TRBV6-2/TRBV6-3,TRBJ2-1,.,CASRPTSALYEQFF,TGTGCCAGCAGGCCGACTAGTGCTCTCTATGAGCAGTTCTTC
few,TRBV12-3/TRBV12-4,TRBJ2-1,TRBD2,CASFERGYNEQFF,TGTGCCAGCTTCGAGCGGGGGTACAATGAGCAGTTCTTC
.,TRBV29-1,TRBJ2-1,TRBD2,CSVDNFEREGFEQFF,TGCAGCGTTGACAACTTTGAGCGGGAGGGCTTTGAGCAGTTCTTC
many,TRBV20-1,TRBJ1-3,.,CSASPTSRAGNTIYF,TGCAGTGCTAGCCCCACCAGCAGGGCTGGAAACACCATATATTTT
many,TRBV12-3/TRBV12-4,TRBJ2-5,TRBD1,CASGTGDSVETQYF,TGTGCCAGCGGGACAGGGGACTCCGTGGAGACCCAGTACTTC
once,TRBV28,TRBJ2-1,.,CASCLPAYTYNVQFF,TGTGCCAGCTGTTTACCCGCGTACACCTACAATGTGCAGTTCTTC
many,TRBV28,TRBJ1-1,TRBD1,CASSPFTGTERREAFF,TGTGCCAGCAGCCCTTTTACCGGGACAGAGCGACGAGAAGCTTTCTTT
many,TRBV30,TRBJ1-5,TRBD1,CAWSAGQGHRNQPQHF,TGTGCCTGGAGTGCAGGACAGGGGCATCGCAATCAGCCCCAGCATTTT
many,TRBV6-2/TRBV6-3,TRBJ2-1,.,CASSSQAHNEQFF,TGTGCCAGCAGTTCCCAGGCCCACAATGAGCAGTTCTTC
many,TRBV18,TRBJ2-7,.,CASSYPDTYEQYF,TGTGCCAGCTCATACCCCGACACCTACGAGCAGTACTTC
.,TRBV5-6,TRBJ2-3,.,CASSLLGGAATDTQYF,TGTGCCAGCAGCTTGTTGGGGGGGGCCGCGACAGATACGCAGTATTTT
few,TRBV29-1,TRBJ2-3,TRBD2,CSVDGTSGGVDTQYF,TGCAGCGTTGATGGGACTAGCGGGGGTGTAGATACGCAGTATTTT
few,TRBV5-1,TRBJ1-2,.,CASSFGNGYGYTF,.
many,TRBV7-9,TRBJ2-3,TRBD1,CASSLGTGGADTQYF,TGTGCCAGCAGCTTAGGGACAGGGGGCGCAGATACGCAGTATTTT
many,TRBV4-3,TRBJ2-3,.,CASSQDERASTDTQYF,TGCGCCAGCAGCCAAGACGAGCGGGCTAGCACAGATACGCAGTATTTT
.,TRBV3-1,TRBJ2-7,TRBD2,CASSQDPLARYYEQYF,TGTGCCAGCAGCCAAGACCCACTAGCGCGTTACTACGAGCAGTACTTC
many,TRBV6-4,TRBJ2-3,.,CASSFGLGTDTQYF,TGTGCCAGCAGCTTCGGACTTGGCACAGATACGCAGTATTTT
many,TRBV7-9,TRBJ2-1,TRBD2,CASSPGSSGGNEQFF,TGTGCCAGCAGTCCCGGGTCCTCGGGGGGCAATGAGCAGTTCTTC
many,TRBV6-2/TRBV6-3,TRBJ2-7,TRBD2,CASSYRMPGLVSYEQYF,TGTGCCAGCAGTTACCGAATGCCGGGACTAGTATCGTACGAGCAGTACTTC
.,TRBV28,TRBJ1-2,.,CVSSLGQGYGYTF,TGTGTTAGCAGTTTAGGTCAGGGCTATGGCTACACCTTC
many,TRBV7-2,TRBJ2-2,TRBD2,CAGGLAGVVGELFF,TGTGCCGGGGGACTAGCGGGAGTGGTCGGGGAGCTGTTTTTT
many,TRBV6-1,TRBJ2-7,.,CASRFAASYEQYF,TGTGCCAGCAGATTCGCGGCGTCCTACGAGCAGTACTTC
many,TRBV7-9,TRBJ1-2,.,CASSLGGIRGTNYSGYTF,TGTGCCAGCAGCTTAGGAGGGATCAGGGGCACCAACTATAGTGGCTACACCTTC
few,TRBV28,TRBJ1-3,.,CASSLRRGILSGNTIYF,TGTGCCAGCAGTCTGCGTAGGGGCATCCTCTCTGGAAACACCATATATTTT
.,TRBV20-1,TRBJ1-1,.,CSATTVNTGAFF,TGCAGTGCTACGACTGTGAACACTGGGGCTTTCTTT
many,TRBV12-3/TRBV12-4,TRBJ1-3,.,CASSNWGNTIYF,TGTGCCAGCAGCAACTGGGGAAACACCATATATTTT
few,TRBV10-3,TRBJ1-1,TRBD1,CAISPRDRGFSTEAFF,TGTGCCATCAGCCCTAGGGACAGGGGTTTTTCCACTGAAGCTTTCTTT
.,TRBV9,TRBJ1-2,TRBD1,CASSARTGVSYGYTF,TGTGCCAGCAGCGCCCGGACAGGGGTGAGCTATGGCTACACCTTC
many,TRBV25-1,TRBJ2-5,.,CASSEWRGSQETQYF,TGTGCCAGCAGTGAATGGAGAGGGAGCCAAGAGACCCAGTACTTC
many,TRBV7-9,TRBJ1-1,.,CASSLVVPEAFF,TGTGCCAGCAGCTTAGTTGTACCTGAAGCTTTCTTT
.,TRBV10-3,TRBJ2-5,.,CAIGVGGGGEETQYF,TGTGCCATCGGTGTTGGTGGAGGGGGAGAAGAGACCCAGTACTTC
many,TRBV3-1,TRBJ2-7,.,CASSQASLDYEQYF,TGTGCCAGCAGCCAAGCAAGTCTAGATTACGAGCAGTACTTC
many,TRBV7-7,TRBJ2-7,.,CASSLKYDSSYEQYF,TGTGCTAGCAGCTTGAAATATGACTCCTCCTACGAGCAGTACTTC
many,TRBV27,TRBJ2-2,TRBD2,CASSLGLPNTGELFF,TGTGCCAGCAGTCTGGGACTACCGAACACCGGGGAGCTGTTTTTT
many,TRBV6-1,TRBJ1-2,.,CASREAAANYGYTF,TGTGCCAGCAGGGAGGCAGCTGCTAACTATGGCTACACCTTC
.,TRBV20-1,TRBJ2-7,.,CSAPGDMTSYGQYF,TGCAGTGCTCCCGGGGACATGACTTCCTACGGGCAGTACTTC
.,TRBV7-9,TRBJ1-2,TRBD1,CVSSLGTAVYYGYTF,TGTGTTAGCAGCCTAGGGACAGCTGTTTACTATGGCTACACCTTC
few,TRBV19,TRBJ1-5,.,CAAGWNSNQPQHF,TGTGCAGCAGGGTGGAATAGCAATCAGCCCCAGCATTTT
many,TRBV6-4,TRBJ2-3,.,CASSFGRETDTQYF,TGTGCCAGCAGTTTCGGGAGAGAGACAGATACGCAGTATTTT
many,TRBV11-1,TRBJ2-3,TRBD1,CASSPQGTDTQYF,TGTGCCAGCAGCCCACAGGGGACAGATACGCAGTATTTT
many,TRBV27,TRBJ1-4,TRBD1,CASSQNRGRSEKLFF,TGTGCCAGCAGCCAGAACAGGGGGCGAAGTGAAAAACTGTTTTTT
many,TRBV11-2,TRBJ1-1,.,CASSLYLTEAFF,TGTGCCAGCAGCTTATACTTAACTGAAGCTTTCTTT
many,TRBV27,TRBJ2-5,TRBD2,CASSTGLAAETQYF,TGTGCCAGCAGCACGGGACTAGCAGCGGAGACCCAGTACTTC
.,TRBV30,TRBJ2-3,.,CAWSPLRRADTQYF,TGTGCCTGGAGCCCCCTTCGTCGCGCAGATACGCAGTATTTT
many,TRBV6-2/TRBV6-3,TRBJ2-2,TRBD1,CASSSGGAGTGELFF,TGTGCCAGCAGCTCAGGGGGCGCCGGGACCGGGGAGCTGTTTTTT
many,TRBV12-3/TRBV12-4,TRBJ2-7,.,CASSLRQWREQYF,TGTGCCAGCAGCCTTCGACAGTGGAGGGAGCAGTACTTC
many,TRBV28,TRBJ1-2,.,CASSDKGYYGYTF,TGTGCCAGCAGTGATAAGGGTTACTATGGCTACACCTTC
.,TRBV7-6,TRBJ2-2,.,CASSFTHGELFF,TGTGCTAGCAGCTTCACCCACGGGGAGCTGTTTTTT
many,TRBV2,TRBJ2-6,.,CASDESNSGANVLTF,TGTGCCAGCGATGAGAGCAACTCTGGGGCCAACGTCCTGACTTTC
many,TRBV7-9,TRBJ1-1,TRBD1,CASSLTGTGTEAFF,TGTGCCAGCAGCTTAACCGGGACAGGCACTGAAGCTTTCTTT
many,TRBV7-2,TRBJ2-7,.,CASSVGLVYEQYF,TGTGCCAGCAGTGTAGGGCTTGTCTACGAGCAGTACTTC
many,TRBV6-1,TRBJ2-1,TRBD2,CASSHRGVQSEQFF,TGTGCCAGCAGCCACCGGGGGGTACAGAGTGAGCAGTTCTTC
many,TRBV7-6,TRBJ2-3,.,CASSIRTGSDTQYF,TGTGCCAGCAGCATCAGAACAGGGTCCGATACGCAGTATTTT
.,TRBV4-1,TRBJ2-7,TRBD2,CATARRGDSYEQYF,TGCGCCACGGCGAGGCGGGGGGACTCCTACGAGCAGTACTTC